This T cell receptor (beta chain) was sequenced during a study of T cells expressing NK-cell markers. Study-wide points: It is unclear if expanded NKG2C-expressing clones target HCMV antigens.

A word on this clonotype: What it recognizes is unknown.

TCRdb re-called the 5' RACE reads and gives one entry per CDR3 protein, without DNA. This sample's table has about 370,000 distinct CDR3 sequences. The origin of this receptor is a woman in her 50s in good health. Sequenced material: blood T cells: a sorted CD56 or NKG2C T cell subset, CD4+ or CD8+ T cells, or bulk PBMC T cells (not recorded which).

CDR3 residues: CASSPGDRENTDTQYF. This rearrangement joins TRBV7-9 to TRBJ2-3; no DNA is available, so the TRBD1 call from TCRdb remains unchecked. CDR1 is SEHNR and CDR2 is FQNEAQ in the germline V gene (reference sequence). This CDR3 has 16 residues.